This passage covers 22 T cell receptor beta chains from one sample sequenced in a study of monozygotic twins with inflammatory bowel disease. With the 5' RACE reads reprocessed, TCRdb shows one record per CDR3 protein and no DNA. The sample table sets out about 450,000 distinct CDR3 sequences. Sequenced material: blood. The receptor set was obtained from a human donor with ulcerative colitis or Crohn's disease, or a healthy co-twin of an affected twin (not recorded which).

The chain employs TRBV5-1 and TRBJ2-3; the TRBD2 assignment by TCRdb is unverifiable without DNA. CDR3 size: 15 residues. Germline V lookup: CDR1 SGHRS, CDR2 YFSETQ. The CDR3 spells CASRTSGGRTDTQYF. The entire variable domain, with the rest obtained from reference TRBV5-1 and TRBJ2-3, is as follows: KAGVTQTPRYLIKTRGQQVTLSCSPISGHRSVSWYQQTPGQGLQFLFEYFSETQRNKGNFPGRFSGRQFSNSRSEMNVSTLELGDSALYLCASRTSGGRTDTQYFGPGTRLTVL.

This CDR3 is CASSPGTVGADTQYF. The chain has TRBV18 and TRBJ2-3; lacking DNA, the TRBD1 call made by TCRdb goes unchecked. Germline CDR1 reads KGHSH; CDR2 reads LQKENI. This CDR3 is 15 amino acids long.

The CDR3 loop is CAISFQHNSPLHF. The chain links TRBV27 to TRBJ1-6. The CDR3 runs 13 residues. Germline-derived CDR1 and CDR2 are MNHEY and SMNVEV (reference sequence).

The rearrangement uses TRBV5-1 and TRBJ2-3; TCRdb's D call of TRBD1 is untestable without DNA. Germline V gene data show CDR1 as SGHRS and CDR2 as YFSETQ. The CDR3 length is 15 residues. CDR3: CASSYAGTSTDTQYF.

V and J are TRBV5-6 and TRBJ2-3. Germline V CDR1 and CDR2: SGHDT, YYEEEE. The CDR3 loop spans 14 amino acids. CDR3 in amino acids: CASSIGQGIDTQYF.

The chain recombines TRBV9 with TRBJ2-2; TCRdb calls TRBD1, which cannot be checked without DNA. Germline CDR1 reads SGDLS; CDR2 reads YYNGEE. The CDR3 totals 15 residues. The CDR3 sequence is CASSADWVRAGELFF. The variable domain in full, with the rest retrieved from reference TRBV9 and TRBJ2-2, is DSGVTQTPKHLITATGQRVTLRCSPRSGDLSVYWYQQSLDQGLQFLIQYYNGEERAKGNILERFSAQQFPDLHSELNLSSLELGDSALYFCASSADWVRAGELFFGEGSRLTVL.

V usage is TRBV5-1 and J usage is TRBJ1-5. This CDR3 is built from 15 residues. Germline CDR1 reads SGHRS; CDR2 reads YFSETQ. The CDR3 sequence is CASSLEGNSNQPQHF.

The rearrangement joins TRBV7-2 to TRBJ2-1; TCRdb picks TRBD2, but there is no DNA to check that call. Germline CDR1 SGHTA, CDR2 FQGNSA. This CDR3 is built from 14 residues. The CDR3 sequence: CASSFKRGSNEQFF.

V is TRBV18 and J is TRBJ2-7. This CDR3 comprises 14 residues. CDR1 KGHSH and CDR2 LQKENI come from the germline V gene. The CDR3 spells CASSPYQESYEQYF.

This chain connects TRBV4-1 to TRBJ2-5; no DNA is available, so the TRBD1 call from TCRdb remains unchecked. CDR3 size: 14 residues. Germline loops: CDR1 MGHRA, CDR2 YSYEKL. CDR3 amino acids: CASSQQTGIETQYF.

This chain connects TRBV5-1 to TRBJ2-1; TCRdb outputs TRBD1, but without DNA this stays unchecked. The germline gives CDR1 SGHRS, CDR2 YFSETQ. The CDR3 has 18 amino acids. The CDR3 reads CASSLGGAVRQDYNEQFF.

The CDR3 loop reads CASSSEGQPNEKLFF. The chain uses TRBV7-2 and TRBJ1-4. Germline-derived CDR1 and CDR2 are SGHTA and FQGNSA. The CDR3 extends over 15 amino acids.

This chain links TRBV12-3 or TRBV12-4 with TRBJ1-2; the D call of TRBD1 rests on TCRdb alone, since no DNA is present to check it. This CDR3 has 15 residues. CDR3 sequence reads: CASSNGDKTNYGYTF.

The V and J genes are TRBV12-3 or TRBV12-4 and TRBJ2-3. There are 13 residues in the CDR3. The CDR3 region is CASSLVLADTQYF.

The genes are TRBV20-1 and TRBJ1-2. This CDR3 region has 12 residues. Germline CDR1 is DFQATT and CDR2 is SNEGSKA (reference sequence). This CDR3 reads CSARDSNYGYTF.

This chain links TRBV7-9 with TRBJ1-5. This CDR3 region has 12 residues. CDR1 SEHNR and CDR2 FQNEAQ come from the germline V gene (reference sequence). CDR3 protein: CASSLATGSQHF.

V usage is TRBV28 and J usage is TRBJ2-7. The CDR3 totals 14 residues. Per the germline V gene, CDR1 is MDHEN and CDR2 is SYDVKM. CDR3 protein: CASSLNTLAYEQYF.

The chain uses TRBV5-5 and TRBJ1-1; the TCRdb call, TRBD1, lacks DNA for checking. This CDR3 contains 15 residues. Per the germline V gene, CDR1 is SGHKS and CDR2 is YYEKEE (reference sequence). This chain's CDR3 is CASSLLLGTSTEAFF.

The chain joins TRBV23-1 to TRBJ2-7; TCRdb outputs TRBD1, but without DNA this stays unchecked. TRBV23-1 is an ORF, with its function uncertain. The CDR3 is 16 residues long. The CDR3 reads CASSQFYRAASYEQYF.

V and J are TRBV6-2 or TRBV6-3 and TRBJ2-7; TCRdb proposes TRBD1, but this gene call is untestable without DNA. Germline values: CDR1 MNHEY, CDR2 SVGEGT. The CDR3 has 15 residues. CDR3 region: CASSYDFIGRGEQYF.

The rearrangement joins TRBV5-6 to TRBJ1-2; TCRdb's D gene call, TRBD1, goes unchecked for lack of DNA. Germline assignment: CDR1 SGHDT and CDR2 YYEEEE. CDR3 length: 16 residues. CDR3 loop: CASSLPFGASRQGYTF.

V and J are TRBV5-5 and TRBJ2-5; TCRdb picks TRBD2, but there is no DNA to check that call. CDR3 size: 15 residues. Germline CDR1 and CDR2: SGHKS and YYEKEE (reference sequence). CDR3 sequence reads: CASSLGGLVRETQYF.